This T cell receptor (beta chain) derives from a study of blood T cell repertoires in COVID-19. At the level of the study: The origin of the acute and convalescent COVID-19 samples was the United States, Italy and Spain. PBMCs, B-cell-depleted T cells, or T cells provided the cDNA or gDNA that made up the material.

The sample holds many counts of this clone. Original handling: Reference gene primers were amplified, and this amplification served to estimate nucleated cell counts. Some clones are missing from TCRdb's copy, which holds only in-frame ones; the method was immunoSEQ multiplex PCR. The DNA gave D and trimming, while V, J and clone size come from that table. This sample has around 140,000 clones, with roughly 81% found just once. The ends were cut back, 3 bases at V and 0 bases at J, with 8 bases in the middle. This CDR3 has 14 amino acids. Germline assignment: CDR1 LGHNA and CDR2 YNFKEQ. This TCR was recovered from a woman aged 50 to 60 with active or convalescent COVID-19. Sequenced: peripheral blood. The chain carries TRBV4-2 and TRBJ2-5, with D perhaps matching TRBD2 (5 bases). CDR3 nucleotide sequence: TGTGCCAGCAGCCAGCGGGCGGACCAAGAGACCCAGTACTTC. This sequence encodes CASSQRADQETQYF.